This section outlines one T cell receptor beta chain sequence together with its context. The antigen is unknown. Investigators reverse transcribed all isolated RNA, so they sequenced expressed TCRB transcripts. Sequencing used immunoSEQ multiplex PCR; TCRdb keeps in-frame clones, though not all of them. The table records hundreds of thousands of clones, 13% of them present only once. These data originate in a study of beta chain features in type 1 diabetes. General study findings and limits: Among all four CD4+ subsets, Type 1 diabetes patients had TCRB CDR3s that were moderately but significantly shorter.

The CDR3 length is 12 residues. Germline V lookup: CDR1 SGHDT, CDR2 YYEEEE. V was trimmed by 2 bases and J by 10 bases, leaving 7 bases between them. The J gene is TRBJ1-6, the V gene TRBV5-6; D is unresolved. Material: naive CD4+ T cells from blood. The TCR sequence derives from a man aged 18 to 35 with type 1 diabetes. The CDR3 region has the DNA TGTGCCAGCAGCTTTCTGAGCTCACCCCTCCACTTT. This gives the protein CASSFLSSPLHF.